The clone carrying this T cell receptor beta chain was seen only a few times. This sample was included in a study of cytomegalovirus exposure and HLA in healthy donors. The PCR used 60 Vbeta and 13 Jbeta primers. The protocol was immunoSEQ multiplex PCR, while the TCRdb copy is restricted to in-frame clones and leaves out a portion. The sample yields 75,000 to 100,000 clones, roughly 79% seen once. CDR1 and CDR2 (germline): SGHVS, FNYEAQ. The CDR3 has 13 residues. The V and J ends lost 4 bases and 8 bases respectively, with 9 bases between them. What was sequenced was PBMCs. J is TRBJ1-6 and V is TRBV7-6, with D uncertain. This sequence was found in a man younger than 45 in good health and CMV-seronegative. The chain's CDR3 is CASSSETYSPLHF. The CDR3 DNA is TGTGCCAGCAGCTCGGAGACCTATTCACCCCTCCACTTT.